This T cell receptor (beta chain) is drawn from a study of cytotoxic CD8 clonotypes in ibrutinib-treated CLL. The assay was immunoSEQ multiplex PCR, and TCRdb's table has in-frame clones only and misses some. The table has 110,000 to 150,000 clones, roughly three quarters seen once. Study-wide results and limits: Baseline clonality, higher than in age-matched healthy donors, tracked circulating CD8+ T-cell counts.

Turning to this clone: Its antigen is currently unknown. This sample also contains other DNA sequences that code for the same CDR3.

The V end was cut by 2 bases, the J end by 4 bases, with 13 bases between. There are 14 residues in the CDR3. From germline, CDR1 is SGDLS and CDR2 YYNGEE. Sample: PBMCs, taken after 24 months of ibrutinib treatment. The sequence came from a human donor with chronic lymphocytic leukemia. The chain carries TRBV9 and TRBJ2-7, with no clear D. CDR3 nucleotides: TGTGCCAGCAGCGTCGCGCTTGGGCCTTACGAGCAGTACTTC. Translation gives CASSVALGPYEQYF.